The text below deals with one T cell receptor beta chain. Its antigen is not known. These data belong to a study of chemoradiotherapy in HPV16-positive cancers. The wider study: Candidate HPV-specific clones and shared TCR motifs came from a couple of HPV16-positive patients.

Points from the study as a whole: For HPV16-positive patients, expanding HPV-responsive T cells associated with longer recurrence-free survival. Non-HPV-specific T cells did not expand in tumors during treatment, whereas candidate HPV-specific clones and E7-related motifs did. Only a couple of HPV16-positive patients supplied the functional HPV-specificity definition.

The ends lost 7 bases at V and 7 bases at J; junction bases unmatched: 13. Per germline, CDR1 SGHVS and CDR2 FNYEAQ. The CDR3 runs to 15 residues. Only in-frame clones appear in the TCRdb table, and some are missing; sequencing was by immunoSEQ multiplex PCR. The data contain 55,000 to 85,000 clones, around nine tenths of them singletons. The receptor was isolated from a human donor with HPV-associated anogenital cancer. The chain couples TRBV7-6 to TRBJ2-1, with 7 bases aligning to TRBD2. The source material was blood, sampled from a patient who underwent chemoradiotherapy. In DNA form, the CDR3 reads TGTGCCAGCACCGCCCCGGCGGGAGTATCTAATGAGCAGTTCTTC. Translation: CASTAPAGVSNEQFF. Using reference TRBV7-6 and TRBJ2-1 for the parts outside the CDR3, the full variable domain is GAGVSQSPRYKVTKRGQDVALRCDPISGHVSLYWYRQALGQGPEFLTYFNYEAQQDKSGLPNDRFSAERPEGSISTLTIQRTEQRDSAMYRCASTAPAGVSNEQFFGPGTRLTVL.